A selection of T cell receptor beta chains follows, all from one sample in a study of control samples from healthy donors and cancer patients. Assay used: immunoSEQ multiplex PCR; TCRdb lists only in-frame clones, some missing. Among roughly 190,000 clones listed, around 92% were seen once. The sequencing sample was made of blood. The receptors stem from a woman younger than 45 in good health. The CDR3 runs from the conserved cysteine through the conserved F or W. Each record gives: V gene, J gene, D gene, clone size, CDR3 protein, CDR3 DNA. D genes are given only for firm matches. Size is stated for part of the rows, as once, few or many counts, or as a class when the clone is expanded.

v_gene: TRBV6-5
j_gene: TRBJ2-7
d_gene: TRBD2
abundance: -
CDR3aa: CASGTTFYEQYF
CDR3nt: TGTGCCAGCGGGACTACCTTCTACGAGCAGTACTTC

v_gene: TRBV12-5
j_gene: TRBJ1-5
d_gene: -
abundance: -
CDR3aa: CASGLTGGQPQHF
CDR3nt: TGTGCTAGTGGTTTGACAGGAGGTCAGCCCCAGCATTTT

v_gene: TRBV7-6
j_gene: TRBJ1-5
d_gene: -
abundance: -
CDR3aa: CASSEGGQPQHF
CDR3nt: TGTGCCAGCAGCGAAGGGGGGCAGCCCCAGCATTTT

v_gene: TRBV19
j_gene: TRBJ1-3
d_gene: TRBD1
abundance: -
CDR3aa: CASGDSSSGNTIYF
CDR3nt: TGTGCCAGCGGGGACAGCTCCTCTGGAAACACCATATATTTT

v_gene: TRBV28
j_gene: TRBJ1-5
d_gene: -
abundance: -
CDR3aa: CASSRGDRNNQPQHF
CDR3nt: TGTGCCAGCAGCCGTGGAGACAGAAACAATCAGCCCCAGCATTTT

v_gene: TRBV11-2
j_gene: TRBJ1-6
d_gene: -
abundance: -
CDR3aa: CASSRDMGSPLHF
CDR3nt: TGTGCCAGCAGCCGGGACATGGGTTCACCCCTCCACTTT

v_gene: TRBV28
j_gene: TRBJ1-4
d_gene: TRBD1
abundance: -
CDR3aa: CASSLGGQGMGKLFF
CDR3nt: TGTGCCAGCAGTTTAGGGGGACAGGGCATGGGAAAACTGTTTTTT

v_gene: TRBV6-2/TRBV6-3
j_gene: TRBJ2-7
d_gene: TRBD2
abundance: -
CDR3aa: CASSYPKRGVNYEQYF
CDR3nt: TGTGCCAGCAGTTACCCCAAGCGGGGGGTGAACTACGAGCAGTACTTC

v_gene: TRBV3-1/TRBV3-2
j_gene: TRBJ1-6
d_gene: TRBD1
abundance: -
CDR3aa: CASSRTGASPLHF
CDR3nt: TGTGCCAGCAGCCGGACAGGGGCTTCACCCCTCCACTTT

v_gene: TRBV5-1
j_gene: TRBJ1-6
d_gene: -
abundance: -
CDR3aa: CASSTGRGNSPLHF
CDR3nt: TGCGCCAGCAGCACGGGACGGGGGAATTCACCCCTCCACTTT

v_gene: TRBV9
j_gene: TRBJ2-3
d_gene: -
abundance: -
CDR3aa: CASSVVPEHTDTQYF
CDR3nt: TGTGCCAGCAGCGTAGTCCCCGAACACACCGATACGCAGTATTTT

v_gene: TRBV27
j_gene: TRBJ2-1
d_gene: TRBD2
abundance: once
CDR3aa: CASSPGTSGRNEQFF
CDR3nt: TGTGCCAGCAGTCCAGGGACTAGCGGGAGGAATGAGCAGTTCTTC

v_gene: TRBV7-9
j_gene: TRBJ2-5
d_gene: TRBD2
abundance: -
CDR3aa: CASSFETSGRGETQYF
CDR3nt: TGTGCCAGCAGCTTCGAAACTAGCGGGAGGGGTGAGACCCAGTACTTC

v_gene: TRBV6-2/TRBV6-3
j_gene: TRBJ1-4
d_gene: TRBD1
abundance: -
CDR3aa: CASSSTGTGVEKLFF
CDR3nt: TGTGCCAGCAGTTCCACCGGGACAGGGGTCGAAAAACTGTTTTTT

v_gene: TRBV6-5
j_gene: TRBJ2-7
d_gene: TRBD1
abundance: -
CDR3aa: CASSKRTGAYEQYF
CDR3nt: TGTGCCAGCAGTAAACGGACAGGGGCCTACGAGCAGTACTTC

v_gene: TRBV9
j_gene: TRBJ2-7
d_gene: -
abundance: -
CDR3aa: CASSVGTRGSYEQYF
CDR3nt: TGTGCCAGCAGCGTAGGGACCAGGGGCTCCTACGAGCAGTACTTC

v_gene: TRBV3-1/TRBV3-2
j_gene: TRBJ1-1
d_gene: -
abundance: -
CDR3aa: CASSQANTEAFF
CDR3nt: TGTGCCAGCAGCCAAGCGAACACTGAAGCTTTCTTT

v_gene: TRBV4-2
j_gene: TRBJ1-1
d_gene: TRBD1
abundance: -
CDR3aa: CASSRDRGRTEAFF
CDR3nt: TGTGCCAGCAGCCGGGACAGGGGGCGGACTGAAGCTTTCTTT

v_gene: TRBV3-1/TRBV3-2
j_gene: TRBJ2-7
d_gene: -
abundance: -
CDR3aa: CASSHGTSYEQYF
CDR3nt: TGTGCCAGCAGCCACGGGACAAGTTACGAGCAGTACTTC

v_gene: TRBV18
j_gene: TRBJ2-3
d_gene: -
abundance: -
CDR3aa: CASSPGSIRTDTQYF
CDR3nt: TGTGCCAGCTCACCTGGCAGCATCCGCACAGATACGCAGTATTTT

v_gene: TRBV15
j_gene: TRBJ1-5
d_gene: -
abundance: -
CDR3aa: CATSRIDRYNQPQHF
CDR3nt: TGTGCCACCAGCAGAATAGACAGATACAATCAGCCCCAGCATTTT

v_gene: TRBV11-3
j_gene: TRBJ2-1
d_gene: TRBD2
abundance: once
CDR3aa: CASSLDGGRRYNEQFF
CDR3nt: TGTGCCAGCAGCTTAGACGGCGGGAGGAGGTACAATGAGCAGTTCTTC

v_gene: TRBV5-4
j_gene: TRBJ2-5
d_gene: TRBD1
abundance: -
CDR3aa: CASSLFPGQGVETQYF
CDR3nt: TGTGCCAGCAGCTTGTTCCCGGGACAGGGTGTGGAGACCCAGTACTTC

v_gene: TRBV12-3/TRBV12-4
j_gene: TRBJ2-5
d_gene: -
abundance: -
CDR3aa: CASSLETQYF
CDR3nt: TGTGCCAGCAGTTTAGAGACCCAGTACTTC

v_gene: TRBV3-1/TRBV3-2
j_gene: TRBJ2-1
d_gene: TRBD2
abundance: -
CDR3aa: CASSQDSGRIGEFF
CDR3nt: TGTGCCAGCAGCCAAGATAGCGGGAGGATTGGGGAGTTCTTC

v_gene: TRBV24-1
j_gene: TRBJ1-1
d_gene: TRBD1
abundance: -
CDR3aa: CATSDPDRGRENTEAFF
CDR3nt: TGTGCCACCAGTGACCCCGACAGGGGGCGCGAGAACACTGAAGCTTTCTTT

v_gene: TRBV19
j_gene: TRBJ2-1
d_gene: TRBD2
abundance: -
CDR3aa: CASGTSGRLYNEQFF
CDR3nt: TGTGCCAGTGGGACTAGCGGGAGACTTTACAATGAGCAGTTCTTC

v_gene: TRBV3-1/TRBV3-2
j_gene: TRBJ1-1
d_gene: TRBD1
abundance: -
CDR3aa: CASSQAGTGATEAFF
CDR3nt: TGTGCCAGCAGCCAAGCCGGGACAGGGGCCACTGAAGCTTTCTTT

v_gene: TRBV28
j_gene: TRBJ2-1
d_gene: TRBD2
abundance: -
CDR3aa: CASTSGGNNEQFF
CDR3nt: TGTGCCAGCACTAGCGGGGGCAACAATGAGCAGTTCTTC

v_gene: TRBV5-1
j_gene: TRBJ2-2
d_gene: TRBD1
abundance: -
CDR3aa: CASSLPGGRTGELFF
CDR3nt: TGCGCCAGCAGCTTGCCAGGGGGTAGGACCGGGGAGCTGTTTTTT

v_gene: TRBV30
j_gene: TRBJ2-5
d_gene: TRBD1
abundance: -
CDR3aa: CAWTPDRQETQYF
CDR3nt: TGTGCCTGGACCCCGGACAGGCAAGAGACCCAGTACTTC

v_gene: TRBV25-1
j_gene: TRBJ2-7
d_gene: -
abundance: -
CDR3aa: CASSDLGSMYF
CDR3nt: TGTGCCAGCAGTGATCTGGGGAGTATGTACTTC

v_gene: TRBV10-2
j_gene: TRBJ1-5
d_gene: -
abundance: -
CDR3aa: CASSESGGGSNQPQHF
CDR3nt: TGCGCCAGCAGTGAGTCGGGGGGAGGGAGCAATCAGCCCCAGCATTTT

v_gene: TRBV7-8
j_gene: TRBJ1-1
d_gene: -
abundance: -
CDR3aa: CASSLDVRGNTEAFF
CDR3nt: TGTGCCAGCAGCTTAGATGTCAGGGGGAACACTGAAGCTTTCTTT

v_gene: TRBV15
j_gene: TRBJ2-1
d_gene: -
abundance: -
CDR3aa: CATSSGESYNEQFF
CDR3nt: TGTGCCACCAGCAGTGGGGAATCCTACAATGAGCAGTTCTTC